This is a list of T cell receptor beta chains from one sample in a study of OX40 agonist ivuxolimab in advanced cancers. Clones were read by immunoSEQ multiplex PCR, and TCRdb kept only the in-frame ones, dropping some. This sample has fewer than 85,000 clones, with approximately 90% found just once. The source was CD4+ or CD8+ T cells sorted from blood, collected in a trial of the OX40 agonist ivuxolimab. The receptors come from an adult with an advanced solid tumor such as melanoma, head and neck, liver or kidney cancer. CDR3s include the opening cysteine and the closing phenylalanine or tryptophan. Fields, in order: J gene, clone size, D gene, V gene, CDR3 protein, CDR3 DNA. The D gene is left open where the match is weak. Rows may omit the clone size; those that give it use once, few, many or a size class.

TRBJ1-2 . . TRBV9 CASSVGRNYGYTF TGTGCCAGCAGCGTAGGGCGGAACTATGGCTACACCTTC
TRBJ1-2 . TRBD1 TRBV6-1 CASSLTGDGYTF TGTGCCAGCAGTTTGACAGGGGATGGCTACACCTTC
TRBJ2-7 . . TRBV9 CASSVQGDSYEQYF TGTGCCAGCAGCGTACAAGGTGACTCCTACGAGCAGTACTTC
TRBJ2-7 . . TRBV12-5 CASGLAGAGLGEQYF TGTGCTAGTGGTTTGGCAGGGGCGGGGTTAGGAGAGCAGTACTTC
TRBJ1-4 . . TRBV6-5 CASSYGAGEKSQLFF TGTGCCAGCAGTTACGGGGCAGGGGAAAAGTCGCAACTGTTTTTT
TRBJ2-7 . TRBD1 TRBV18 CASSPGQPLYEQYF TGTGCCAGCTCACCGGGACAGCCCCTTTACGAGCAGTACTTC
TRBJ2-3 . . TRBV7-3 CASSLGLAGNTDTQYF TGTGCCAGCAGCTTAGGTCTCGCGGGGAACACAGATACGCAGTATTTT
TRBJ2-2 . . TRBV19 CASSIAPLVVTGELFF TGTGCCAGTAGTATAGCCCCCCTAGTGGTTACCGGGGAGCTGTTTTTT
TRBJ2-2 . . TRBV6-4 CASQREERAGELFF TGTGCCAGCCAACGGGAAGAGAGGGCCGGGGAGCTGTTTTTT
TRBJ2-5 . . TRBV10-3 CAISGASQETQYF TGTGCCATCAGTGGGGCTAGCCAAGAGACCCAGTACTTC
TRBJ1-2 . . TRBV4-1 CASSQDNYGYTF TGCGCCAGCAGCCAAGATAACTATGGCTACACCTTC
TRBJ2-3 . TRBD2 TRBV27 CASSLYGGGSTDTQYF TGTGCCAGCAGTTTATATGGGGGGGGTAGCACAGATACGCAGTATTTT
TRBJ2-2 . . TRBV7-7 CASSLTGYTGELFF TGTGCTAGCAGCTTAACAGGGTACACCGGGGAGCTGTTTTTT
TRBJ1-1 . TRBD1 TRBV5-1 CASSWGQGGFEAFF TGCGCCAGCAGCTGGGGACAGGGTGGATTTGAAGCTTTCTTT
TRBJ1-2 few . TRBV6-6 CASSNNRVDGYTF TGTGCCAGCAGTAACAACAGGGTAGATGGCTACACCTTC
TRBJ2-1 . . TRBV10-3 CAISEITSPRDEQFF TGTGCCATCAGTGAGATTACTAGCCCTAGGGATGAGCAGTTCTTC
TRBJ2-3 . TRBD2 TRBV18 CASSPGRETFADTQYF TGTGCCAGCTCACCGGGGCGGGAGACCTTCGCAGATACGCAGTATTTT
TRBJ2-1 . TRBD2 TRBV18 CASSPSSGRPSYNEQFF TGTGCCAGCTCACCAAGTAGCGGGAGGCCCTCCTACAATGAGCAGTTCTTC
TRBJ1-6 . . TRBV10-3 CAISQGPPSPLHF TGTGCCATCAGCCAGGGGCCACCCTCACCCCTCCACTTT
TRBJ2-7 . TRBD2 TRBV4-2 CASSQGLAGQSSYEQYF TGTGCCAGCAGCCAAGGACTAGCGGGCCAGAGCTCCTACGAGCAGTACTTC
TRBJ1-5 . . TRBV28 CASIRDINQPQHF TGTGCCAGCATAAGGGACATAAATCAGCCCCAGCATTTT